One and the same sample provided the 23 T cell receptor beta chains below, sequenced in a study of T cells after yellow fever vaccination. TCRdb called the 5' RACE reads again in MiXCR, with one record for every CDR3 protein. The table includes approximately 340,000 distinct CDR3 sequences, 8.7% detected once. The material was PBMCs, obtained on the day of the first yellow fever vaccination. The source of these receptors is a man aged 18-30 years who received the YFV17D yellow fever vaccine.

This clonotype has ten or more counts. The V gene is TRBV12-3 or TRBV12-4, the J gene TRBJ1-2, with TRBD1 as a possible D gene (5 bases). Between the trimmed V and J ends, which lost 4 bases and 7 bases, there was a span of 13 bases. CDR3 length: 13 amino acids. In DNA form, the CDR3 reads TGTGCCAGCAGTTCCCGGGGGACTATTGGCTACACCTTC. This gives the protein CASSSRGTIGYTF.

The sample holds many counts of this clonotype. This chain joins TRBV4-1 and TRBJ2-1; a possible D gene is TRBD2 (6 bases). This CDR3 is 14 amino acids long. V was pared by 5 bases and J by 3 bases, with 11 bases between. CDR1 is MGHRA and CDR2 is YSYEKL in the germline V gene. CDR3 loop: CASSVGGVYNEQFF. CDR3 in DNA: TGCGCCAGCAGCGTCGGGGGAGTCTACAATGAGCAGTTCTTC.

The chain uses TRBV18 and TRBJ2-1; weak D call: TRBD2 (5 bases). Germline assignment: CDR1 KGHSH and CDR2 LQKENI. There are 18 residues in the CDR3. V lost 5 bases to trimming and J lost 3 bases, with 23 bases between them. The CDR3, as DNA: TGTGCCAGCTCATCCTCCCGAGGGCAATATAGTTTCTACAATGAGCAGTTCTTC. This sequence encodes CASSSSRGQYSFYNEQFF.

This clonotype was seen more than once but under ten times. The V call is TRBV6-2 or TRBV6-3, the J call TRBJ2-5; no clear D. Germline CDR1 MNHEY, CDR2 SVGEGT. CDR3 size: 15 residues. Trimming took 8 bases from V and 3 from J, leaving 19 bases between them. The CDR3 here is CASLPTGRNEETQYF. In nucleotides, the CDR3 is TGTGCCAGCCTCCCGACGGGCCGAAATGAAGAGACCCAGTACTTC.

This clonotype came up a few times. V is TRBV24-1 and J is TRBJ2-5; 10 bases are a match to TRBD2. Germline loops: CDR1 KGHDR, CDR2 SFDVKD. V dropped 3 bases and J dropped 4; count of bases not matched to a gene: 13. CDR3 length equals 18 residues. The CDR3 sequence: CATSDARPAGGKAETQYF. CDR3 DNA: TGTGCCACCAGTGATGCACGTCCAGCGGGGGGGAAGGCAGAGACCCAGTACTTC.

This clonotype was observed a handful of times. The chain uses TRBV4-3 and TRBJ2-4, with D perhaps matching TRBD1 or TRBD2 (6 bases each). The CDR3 loop spans 16 amino acids. The V end lost 3 bases, the J end lost 3 bases, and 15 bases lay between the germline ends. The germline gives CDR1 LGHNA, CDR2 YSLEER. Written as DNA, the CDR3 is TGCGCCAGCAGCCATAATACGGGGGCGAGCAAAAACATTCAGTACTTC. It encodes CASSHNTGASKNIQYF.

The chain joins TRBV5-1 to TRBJ2-1, with 9 bases fitting TRBD1. After removal of 2 bases from V and 7 bases from J, the junction contained 4 bases not matched to a gene. The CDR3 covers 14 residues. Germline V gene sequence: CDR1 SGHRS, CDR2 YFSETQ. The CDR3 DNA is TGCGCCAGCAGCTTACAGGGGGCAGAGAATGAGCAGTTCTTC. It codes for CASSLQGAENEQFF.

This clonotype has a handful of counts. The rearrangement uses TRBV5-1 and TRBJ2-2, with 7 bases identical to TRBD2. The CDR3 has 16 amino acids. The V and J ends lost 3 bases and 1 base, in that order; junction bases with no gene match: 6. Germline V gene sequence: CDR1 SGHRS, CDR2 YFSETQ. Here the CDR3 DNA reads TGCGCCAGCAGCTCCGAAGCGGGGAGGAACACCGGGGAGCTGTTTTTT. This codes for CASSSEAGRNTGELFF.

This clonotype was detected ten times or more. The J gene is TRBJ2-5, the V gene TRBV7-9; 16 bases are a match to TRBD2. The CDR3 spans 17 residues. Germline-derived CDR1 and CDR2 are SEHNR and FQNEAQ (reference sequence). Losses at the gene ends were 3 bases for V and 4 bases for J; bases not matched to a gene: 5. Here the CDR3 reads CASSFGTSGGASETQYF. Here the CDR3 DNA reads TGTGCCAGCAGCTTCGGGACTAGCGGGGGGGCTTCAGAGACCCAGTACTTC.

The chain recombines TRBV23-1 with TRBJ2-7; the match to TRBD2 covers 10 bases. TRBV23-1 has ORF status, its function being uncertain. V trimming: 8 bases; J trimming: 3 bases; junction bases outside the gene matches: 10. This CDR3 spans 15 amino acids. The CDR3 region has the DNA TGCGCCAGCGAATTGCTAGCGGGGGACATCTACGAGCAGTACGTC. As protein: CASELLAGDIYEQYV.

The chain joins TRBV18 to TRBJ2-2, with D possibly being TRBD1 or TRBD2 (5 bases each). The CDR3 contains 15 residues. Germline V gene lookup returns CDR1 KGHSH and CDR2 LQKENI. Trimming removed 2 bases at V and 5 bases at J, with 12 bases between. CDR3 loop: CASSPRSEGTGELFF. The CDR3, as DNA: TGTGCCAGCTCACCAAGATCCGAGGGGACCGGGGAGCTGTTTTTT.

The table lists this clonotype with a few counts. This chain uses TRBV5-1 with TRBJ2-1; TRBD2 matches 7 bases. With 5 bases clipped from V and 3 bases from J, the junction kept 8 bases outside the gene matches. Germline lookup yields CDR1 SGHRS and CDR2 YFSETQ. The CDR3 has 15 residues. The DNA of the CDR3 is TGCGCCAGCAGGGCCGGGGACTACCTCTACAATGAGCAGTTCTTC. This gives the protein CASRAGDYLYNEQFF.

V and J are TRBV7-6 and TRBJ2-7; 8 bases agree with TRBD2. The CDR3 spans 15 residues. CDR1 and CDR2 from the germline V gene are SGHVS and FNYEAQ. Trimming at V came to 4 bases and at J to 6 bases, leaving 11 bases not matched to a gene. For the CDR3, the DNA is TGTGCCAGCAGCTCGGGGGGGCGAGCTCGGGGCGAGCAGTACTTC. It is translated as CASSSGGRARGEQYF.

For this clonotype: A much larger clone is a single base away; this may be a read error. This chain uses TRBV4-1 with TRBJ2-2; TRBD2 aligns across 8 bases. The germline V gene has CDR1 MGHRA and CDR2 YSYEKL. The CDR3 runs to 17 residues. The CDR3 DNA reads as TGCGCCAGCAGACAAGTGTGGGGACTAGCGAACACCGGGGAGCTGTTTTTT. It translates to CASRQVWGLANTGELFF.

The chain recombines TRBV29-1 with TRBJ2-3, with unresolved D. Germline V gives CDR1 SQVTM, CDR2 ANQGSEA. The CDR3 has 13 amino acids. With 3 bases removed from V and 1 base from J, the gap between germline ends came to 8 bases. The CDR3 region has the DNA TGCAGCGTTGAGGTGGGCCGCACAGATACGCAGTATTTT. Protein sequence: CSVEVGRTDTQYF.

The chain uses TRBV2 and TRBJ2-5; 7 nucleotides align to TRBD2. The trim removed 4 bases at V and 0 bases at J, leaving 2 bases unmatched. CDR3 size: 14 residues. CDR1 and CDR2 (germline): SNHLY, FYNNEI. CDR3 protein: CASSGAGYQETQYF. CDR3 DNA sequence: TGTGCCAGCAGTGGAGCGGGATACCAAGAGACCCAGTACTTC.

This clonotype has just a few counts. The chain is built from TRBV29-1 and TRBJ2-7; weak D call: TRBD2 (7 bases). CDR1 SQVTM and CDR2 ANQGSEA come from the germline V gene. The ends were cut back, 5 bases at V and 7 bases at J, with 15 bases in the middle. This CDR3 spans 12 amino acids. DNA for the CDR3: TGCAGCGTTATCGGGGGGCTGGGAGAGCAGTACGTC. Translation gives CSVIGGLGEQYV.

This clonotype has more than one count but fewer than ten. The gene calls are TRBV7-9 and TRBJ2-1, with a tentative D call TRBD2 (5 bases). The germline CDR1 and CDR2 sequences are SEHNR and FQNEAQ (reference sequence). Trimming cost V 5 bases and J 3 bases, with 11 bases left between them. This CDR3 is 14 amino acids long. For the CDR3, the DNA is TGTGCCAGCAGCCGAATGGGGAGCTACAATGAGCAGTTCTTC. Its translation is CASSRMGSYNEQFF.

This clonotype has only a few counts. J is TRBJ2-7 and V is TRBV28; 11 bases line up with TRBD2. CDR1 and CDR2 from the germline V gene are MDHEN and SYDVKM. The trim removed 6 bases at V and 0 bases at J, leaving 1 base unmatched. CDR3 length equals 14 residues. CDR3 region: CASRLAGDSYEQYF. The CDR3 nucleotides are TGTGCCAGCAGACTAGCGGGGGACTCCTACGAGCAGTACTTC.

The chain employs TRBV6-1 and TRBJ2-1; 12 bases are a match to TRBD1. The CDR3 has 15 amino acids. Trimming took 5 bases from V and 8 from J; bases not matched to a gene: 7. The germline CDR1 and CDR2 sequences are MNHNS and SASEGT. The CDR3 coding sequence is TGTGCCAGCAGTCAACCGGGACAGGGGGCCGATGAGCAGTTCTTC. It codes for CASSQPGQGADEQFF.

This chain uses TRBV19 with TRBJ1-4; a weak D match, TRBD1 (5 bases). Per the germline V gene, CDR1 is LNHDA and CDR2 is SQIVND (reference sequence). V lost 4 bases and J 8 bases, leaving 17 bases between the germline ends. CDR3 length: 15 amino acids. CDR3 bases: TGTGCCAGTAGTAACCGACCGGGACGGATCGAAAAACTGTTTTTT. Translated, it gives CASSNRPGRIEKLFF.

This clonotype has a count of ten or more. CDR3 bases: TGCGCCAGTCTGGCCCTTGGTGGCTATGGCTACACCTTC. As protein: CASLALGGYGYTF. This chain joins TRBV10-2 and TRBJ1-2; D gene unclear. CDR3 length: 13 residues. V lost 9 bases and J lost 4, with 15 bases in between. The germline V gene encodes CDR1 WSHSY and CDR2 SAAADI.

This clonotype came up many times. The chain recombines TRBV6-2 or TRBV6-3 with TRBJ2-1, with TRBD1 identical over 8 bases. The J segment lost 0 bases and the V segment lost 7 bases, leaving 11 bases of the junction unmatched. The germline CDR1 and CDR2 sequences are MNHEY and SVGEGT. CDR3 length: 17 residues. This CDR3 is CASTDKDRVSSYNEQFF. In DNA form, the CDR3 reads TGTGCCAGCACCGATAAGGACAGGGTGAGCTCCTACAATGAGCAGTTCTTC.